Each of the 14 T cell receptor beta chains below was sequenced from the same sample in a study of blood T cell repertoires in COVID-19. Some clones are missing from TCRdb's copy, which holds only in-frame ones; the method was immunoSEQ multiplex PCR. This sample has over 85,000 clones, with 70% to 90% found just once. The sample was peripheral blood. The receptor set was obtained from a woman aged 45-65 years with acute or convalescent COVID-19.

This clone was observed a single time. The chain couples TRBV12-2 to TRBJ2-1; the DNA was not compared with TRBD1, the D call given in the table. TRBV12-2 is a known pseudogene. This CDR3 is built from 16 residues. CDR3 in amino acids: CASRSDRDSVYNEQFF. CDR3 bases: TGTGCAAGTCGTTCGGACAGGGACTCGGTTTACAATGAGCAGTTCTTC.

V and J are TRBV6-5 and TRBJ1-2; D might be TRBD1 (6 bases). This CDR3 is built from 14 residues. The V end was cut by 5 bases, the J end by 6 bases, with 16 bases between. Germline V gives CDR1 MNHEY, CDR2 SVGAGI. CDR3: CASSRDNAWNGYTF. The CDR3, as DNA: TGTGCCAGCAGTCGGGACAACGCTTGGAATGGCTACACCTTC.

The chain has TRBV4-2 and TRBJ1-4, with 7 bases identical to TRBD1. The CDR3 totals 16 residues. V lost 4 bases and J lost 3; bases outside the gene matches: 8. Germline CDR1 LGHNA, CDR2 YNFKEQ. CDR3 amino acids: CASSPAKGASNEKLFF. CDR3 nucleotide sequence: TGTGCCAGCAGCCCGGCGAAGGGGGCGTCTAATGAAAAACTGTTTTTT.

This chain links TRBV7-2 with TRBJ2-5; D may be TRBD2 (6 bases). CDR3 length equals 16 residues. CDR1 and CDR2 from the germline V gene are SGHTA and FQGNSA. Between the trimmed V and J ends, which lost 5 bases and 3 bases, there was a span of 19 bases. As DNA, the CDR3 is TGTGCCAGCAGCCCTCGCGCTGCGGGATCAAAAGAGACCCAGTACTTC. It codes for CASSPRAAGSKETQYF.

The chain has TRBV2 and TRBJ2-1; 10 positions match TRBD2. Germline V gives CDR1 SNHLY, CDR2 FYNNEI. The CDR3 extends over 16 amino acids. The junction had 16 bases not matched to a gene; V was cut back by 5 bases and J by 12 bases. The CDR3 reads CASSPTLAGGRGGQFF. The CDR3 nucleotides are TGTGCCAGCAGTCCCACCTTAGCGGGAGGAAGGGGGGGGCAGTTCTTC. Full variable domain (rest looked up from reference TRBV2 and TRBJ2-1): EPEVTQTPSHQVTQMGQEVILRCVPISNHLYFYWYRQILGQKVEFLVSFYNNEISEKSEIFDDQFSVERPDGSNFTLKIRSTKLEDSAMYFCASSPTLAGGRGGQFFGPGTRLTVL.

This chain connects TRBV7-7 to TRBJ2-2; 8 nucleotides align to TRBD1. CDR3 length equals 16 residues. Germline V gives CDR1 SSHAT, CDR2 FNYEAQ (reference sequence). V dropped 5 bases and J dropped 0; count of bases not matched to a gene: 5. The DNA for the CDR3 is TGTGCCAGCAGCCCCCCGGGACAGGCGAACACCGGGGAGCTGTTTTTT. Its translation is CASSPPGQANTGELFF.

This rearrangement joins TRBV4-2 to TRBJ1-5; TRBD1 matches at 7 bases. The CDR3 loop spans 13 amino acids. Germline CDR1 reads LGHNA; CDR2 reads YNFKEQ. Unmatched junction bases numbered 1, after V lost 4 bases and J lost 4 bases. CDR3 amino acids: CASSLQGNQPQHF. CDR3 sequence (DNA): TGTGCCAGCAGCCTACAGGGGAATCAGCCCCAGCATTTT.

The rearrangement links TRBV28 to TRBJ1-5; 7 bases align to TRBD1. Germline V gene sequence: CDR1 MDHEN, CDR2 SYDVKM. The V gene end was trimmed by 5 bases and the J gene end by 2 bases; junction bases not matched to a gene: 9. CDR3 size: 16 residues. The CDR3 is CASSTYRGVRNQPQHF. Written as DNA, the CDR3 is TGTGCCAGCAGTACTTACAGGGGAGTGCGCAATCAGCCCCAGCATTTT.

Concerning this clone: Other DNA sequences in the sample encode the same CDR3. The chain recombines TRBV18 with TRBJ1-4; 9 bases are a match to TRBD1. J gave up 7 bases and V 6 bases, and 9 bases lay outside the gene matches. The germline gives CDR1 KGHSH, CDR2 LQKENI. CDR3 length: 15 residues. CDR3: CASSLTGGAGEKLFF. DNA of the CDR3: TGTGCCAGCTCGCTTACAGGGGGCGCCGGTGAAAAACTGTTTTTT.

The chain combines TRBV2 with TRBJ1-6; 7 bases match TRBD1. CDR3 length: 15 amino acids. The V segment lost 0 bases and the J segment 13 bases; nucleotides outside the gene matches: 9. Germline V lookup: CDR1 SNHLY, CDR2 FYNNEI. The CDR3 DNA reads TGTGCCAGCAGTGAAGCTAGGGCAGGGGGATTGCCCCTCCACTTT. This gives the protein CASSEARAGGLPLHF.

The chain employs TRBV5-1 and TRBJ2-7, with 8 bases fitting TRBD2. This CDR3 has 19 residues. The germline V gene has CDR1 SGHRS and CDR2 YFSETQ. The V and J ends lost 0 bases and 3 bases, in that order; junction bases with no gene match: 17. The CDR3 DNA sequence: TGCGCCAGCAGCTTGGGACAGCAATCGTCTAGCGGGTATGACTACGAGCAGTACTTC. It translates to CASSLGQQSSSGYDYEQYF.

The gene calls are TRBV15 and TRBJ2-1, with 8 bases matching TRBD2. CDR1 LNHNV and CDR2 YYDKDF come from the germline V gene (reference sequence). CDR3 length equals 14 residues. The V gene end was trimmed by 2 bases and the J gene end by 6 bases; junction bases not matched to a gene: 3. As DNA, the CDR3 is TGTGCCACCAGCAGAAAGCGGGAGTTCAATGAGCAGTTCTTC. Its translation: CATSRKREFNEQFF.

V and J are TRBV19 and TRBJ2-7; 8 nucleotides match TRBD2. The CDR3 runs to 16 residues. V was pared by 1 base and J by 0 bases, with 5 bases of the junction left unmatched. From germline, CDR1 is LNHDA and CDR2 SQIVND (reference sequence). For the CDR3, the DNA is TGTGCCAGTAGTATAGGCACTAGCGGTAGCTCCTACGAGCAGTACTTC. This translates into CASSIGTSGSSYEQYF.

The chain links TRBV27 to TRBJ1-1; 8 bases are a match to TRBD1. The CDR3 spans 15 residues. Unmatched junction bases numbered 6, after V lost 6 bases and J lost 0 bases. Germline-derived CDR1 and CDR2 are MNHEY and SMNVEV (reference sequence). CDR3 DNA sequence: TGTGCCAGCAGACCACAGACAGGGGTGAACACTGAAGCTTTCTTT. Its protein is CASRPQTGVNTEAFF.